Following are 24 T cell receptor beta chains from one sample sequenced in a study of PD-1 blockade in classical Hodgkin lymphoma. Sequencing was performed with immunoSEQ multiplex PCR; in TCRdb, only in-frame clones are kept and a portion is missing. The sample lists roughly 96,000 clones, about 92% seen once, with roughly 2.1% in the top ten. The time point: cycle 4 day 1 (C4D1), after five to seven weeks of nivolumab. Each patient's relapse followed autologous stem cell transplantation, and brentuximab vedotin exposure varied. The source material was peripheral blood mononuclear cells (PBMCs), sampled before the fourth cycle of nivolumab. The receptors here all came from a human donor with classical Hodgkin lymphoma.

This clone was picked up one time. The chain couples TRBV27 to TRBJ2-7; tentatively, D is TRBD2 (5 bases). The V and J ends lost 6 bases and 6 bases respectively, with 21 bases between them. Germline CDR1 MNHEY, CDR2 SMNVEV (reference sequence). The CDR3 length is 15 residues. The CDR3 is CASSPDRDILFEQYF. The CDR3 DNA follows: TGTGCCAGCAGCCCTGACCGGGATATTTTGTTCGAGCAGTACTTC.

CDR3 in amino acids: CASSEVLGQGRAFF. As DNA, the CDR3 is TGTGCCAGCAGTGAAGTTTTGGGACAGGGTCGGGCTTTCTTT. V usage is TRBV6-1 and J usage is TRBJ1-1, with TRBD1 matching over 9 bases. Germline values: CDR1 MNHNS, CDR2 SASEGT. The CDR3 has 14 amino acids. J lost 11 bases, V lost 1 base, and 8 bases had no gene match.

CDR3 sequence reads: CASSLTRNTYEQYF. CDR3 sequence (DNA): TGCGCCAGCAGCTTGACTCGAAACACCTACGAGCAGTACTTC. The chain has TRBV5-1 and TRBJ2-7; the D is unclear. Trimming took off 1 base at V and 2 bases at J, with 10 bases between the two ends. The CDR3 covers 14 residues. From germline, CDR1 is SGHRS and CDR2 YFSETQ.

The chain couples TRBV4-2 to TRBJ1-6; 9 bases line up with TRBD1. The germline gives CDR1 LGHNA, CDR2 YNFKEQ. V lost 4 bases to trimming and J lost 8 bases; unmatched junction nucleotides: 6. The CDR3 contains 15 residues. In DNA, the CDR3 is TGTGCCAGCAGCCCTAACAGGGGGCGAGATTCACCCCTCCACTTT. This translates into CASSPNRGRDSPLHF.

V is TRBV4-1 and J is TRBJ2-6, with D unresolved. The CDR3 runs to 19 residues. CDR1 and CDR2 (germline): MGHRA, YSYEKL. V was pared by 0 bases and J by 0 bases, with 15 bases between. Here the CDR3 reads CASSQDSGRLSSGANVLTF. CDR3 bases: TGCGCCAGCAGCCAAGACAGTGGCCGCCTAAGCTCTGGGGCCAACGTCCTGACTTTC.

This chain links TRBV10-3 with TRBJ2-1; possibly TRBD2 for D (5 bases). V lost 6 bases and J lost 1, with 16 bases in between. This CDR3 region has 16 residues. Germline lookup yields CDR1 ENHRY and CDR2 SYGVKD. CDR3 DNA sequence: TGTGCCATCAGCTTATTGGAGGATCCTTCCTACAATGAGCAGTTCTTC. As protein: CAISLLEDPSYNEQFF.

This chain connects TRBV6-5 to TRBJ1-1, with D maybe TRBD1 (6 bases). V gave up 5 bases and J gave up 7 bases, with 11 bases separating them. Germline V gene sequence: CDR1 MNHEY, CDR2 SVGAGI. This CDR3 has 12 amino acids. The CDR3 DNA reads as TGTGCCAGCAGTAGAACAGGGCTTGAAGCTTTCTTT. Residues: CASSRTGLEAFF.

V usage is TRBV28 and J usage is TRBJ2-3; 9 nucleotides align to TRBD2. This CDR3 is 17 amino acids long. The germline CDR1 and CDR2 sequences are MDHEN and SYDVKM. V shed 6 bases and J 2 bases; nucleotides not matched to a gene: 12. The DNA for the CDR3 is TGTGCCAGCAGCTCGGGGGGAGCGGGAGGAATCACAGATACGCAGTATTTT. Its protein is CASSSGGAGGITDTQYF.

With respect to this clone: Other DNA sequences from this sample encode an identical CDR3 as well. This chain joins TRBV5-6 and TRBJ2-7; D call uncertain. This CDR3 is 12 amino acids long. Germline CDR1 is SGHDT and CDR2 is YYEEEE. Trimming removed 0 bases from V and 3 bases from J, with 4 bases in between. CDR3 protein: CASSLGVYEQYF. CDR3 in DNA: TGTGCCAGCAGCTTGGGCGTCTACGAGCAGTACTTC.

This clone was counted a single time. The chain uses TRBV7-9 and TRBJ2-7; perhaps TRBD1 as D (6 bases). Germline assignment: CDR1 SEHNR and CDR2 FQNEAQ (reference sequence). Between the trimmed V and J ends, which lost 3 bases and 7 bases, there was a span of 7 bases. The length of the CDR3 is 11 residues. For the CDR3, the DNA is TGTGCCAGCAGCTTTCAGGGGGAGCAGTACTTC. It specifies CASSFQGEQYF.

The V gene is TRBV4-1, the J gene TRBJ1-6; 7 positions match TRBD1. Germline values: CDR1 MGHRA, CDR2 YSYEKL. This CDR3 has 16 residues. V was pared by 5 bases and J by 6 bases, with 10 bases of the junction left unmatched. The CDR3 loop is CASSFTGTATNSPLHF. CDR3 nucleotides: TGCGCCAGCAGCTTTACCGGGACAGCGACTAATTCACCCCTCCACTTT.

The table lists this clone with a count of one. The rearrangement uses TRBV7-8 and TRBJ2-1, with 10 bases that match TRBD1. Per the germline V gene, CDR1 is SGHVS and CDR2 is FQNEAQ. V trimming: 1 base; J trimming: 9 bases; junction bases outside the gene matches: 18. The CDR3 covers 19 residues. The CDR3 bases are TGTGCCAGCAGCTTAGGTGGGACAGGGGATCTAGCGGATGGGCTTGAGCAGTTCTTC. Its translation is CASSLGGTGDLADGLEQFF.

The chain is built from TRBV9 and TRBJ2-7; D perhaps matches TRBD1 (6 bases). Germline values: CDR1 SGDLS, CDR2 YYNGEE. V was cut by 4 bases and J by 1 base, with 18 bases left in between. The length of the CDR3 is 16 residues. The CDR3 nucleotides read TGTGCCAGCAGCCCCCGGAGGTCGACAGGTTCCTACGAGCAGTACTTC. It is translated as CASSPRRSTGSYEQYF.

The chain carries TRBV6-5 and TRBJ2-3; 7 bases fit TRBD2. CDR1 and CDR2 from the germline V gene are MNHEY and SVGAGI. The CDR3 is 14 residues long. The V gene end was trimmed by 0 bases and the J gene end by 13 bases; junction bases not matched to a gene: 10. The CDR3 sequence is CASSYSRAGAKEYF. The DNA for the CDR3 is TGTGCCAGCAGTTACTCTAGGGCGGGAGCGAAAGAGTATTTT.

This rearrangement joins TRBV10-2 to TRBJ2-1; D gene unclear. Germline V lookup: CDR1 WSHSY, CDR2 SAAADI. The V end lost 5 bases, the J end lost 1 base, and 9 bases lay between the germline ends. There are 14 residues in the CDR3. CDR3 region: CASSRLGSYNEQFF. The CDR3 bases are TGCGCCAGCAGTCGTCTAGGTTCCTACAATGAGCAGTTCTTC.

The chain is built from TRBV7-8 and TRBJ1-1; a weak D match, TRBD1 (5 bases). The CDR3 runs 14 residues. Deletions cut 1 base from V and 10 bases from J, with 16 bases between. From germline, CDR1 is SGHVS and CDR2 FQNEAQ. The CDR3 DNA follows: TGTGCCAGCAGCTTAGGGGTGGGACCCGACGCAGCTTTCTTT. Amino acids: CASSLGVGPDAAFF.

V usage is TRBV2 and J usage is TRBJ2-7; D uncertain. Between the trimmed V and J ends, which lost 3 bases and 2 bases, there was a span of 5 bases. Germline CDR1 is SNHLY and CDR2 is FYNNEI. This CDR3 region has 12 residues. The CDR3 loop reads CASSENTYEQYF. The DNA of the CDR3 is TGTGCCAGCAGTGAGAATACCTACGAGCAGTACTTC. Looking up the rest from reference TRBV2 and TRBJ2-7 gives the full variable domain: EPEVTQTPSHQVTQMGQEVILRCVPISNHLYFYWYRQILGQKVEFLVSFYNNEISEKSEIFDDQFSVERPDGSNFTLKIRSTKLEDSAMYFCASSENTYEQYFGPGTRLTVT.

The CDR3 loop reads CASSQEVPGREGPNYGYTF. DNA for the CDR3: TGTGCCAGCAGCCAAGAAGTCCCAGGCAGGGAGGGGCCTAACTATGGCTACACCTTC. The chain employs TRBV4-2 and TRBJ1-2; possible D gene TRBD1, 5 bases. With 0 bases removed from V and 0 bases from J, the gap between germline ends came to 20 bases. CDR3 length: 19 residues. Germline V gene lookup returns CDR1 LGHNA and CDR2 YNFKEQ.

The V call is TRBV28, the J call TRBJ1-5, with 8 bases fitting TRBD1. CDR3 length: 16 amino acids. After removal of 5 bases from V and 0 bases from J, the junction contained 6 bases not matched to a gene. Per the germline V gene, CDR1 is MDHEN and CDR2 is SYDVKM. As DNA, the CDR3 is TGTGCCAGCAGTCCCCCAGGGGGCTATAGCAATCAGCCCCAGCATTTT. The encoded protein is CASSPPGGYSNQPQHF.

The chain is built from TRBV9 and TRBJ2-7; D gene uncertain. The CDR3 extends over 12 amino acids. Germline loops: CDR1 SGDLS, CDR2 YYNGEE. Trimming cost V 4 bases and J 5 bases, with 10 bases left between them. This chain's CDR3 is CASSLKGNEQYF. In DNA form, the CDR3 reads TGTGCCAGCAGCCTAAAAGGAAACGAGCAGTACTTC.

DNA for the CDR3: TGTGCCAGCAGTTCCCCAGGCGACTCTGAAGCTTTCTTT. This codes for CASSSPGDSEAFF. The chain has TRBV28 and TRBJ1-1; D gene uncertain. The CDR3 contains 13 residues. Germline CDR1 is MDHEN and CDR2 is SYDVKM. Trimming took off 4 bases at V and 6 bases at J, with 12 bases between the two ends.

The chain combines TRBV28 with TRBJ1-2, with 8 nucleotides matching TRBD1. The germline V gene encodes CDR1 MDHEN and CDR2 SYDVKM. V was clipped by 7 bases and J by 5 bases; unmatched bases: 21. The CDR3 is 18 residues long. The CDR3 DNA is TGTGCCAGCACTTCCTTCTCCCCTTCAGGGGGCGCAGGGTATGGCTACACCTTC. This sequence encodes CASTSFSPSGGAGYGYTF.

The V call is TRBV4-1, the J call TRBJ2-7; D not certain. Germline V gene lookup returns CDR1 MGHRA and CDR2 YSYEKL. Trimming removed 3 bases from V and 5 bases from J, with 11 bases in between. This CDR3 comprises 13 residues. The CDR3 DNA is TGCGCCAGCAGCCACCTGGGGTCCCACGAGCAGTACTTC. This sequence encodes CASSHLGSHEQYF.

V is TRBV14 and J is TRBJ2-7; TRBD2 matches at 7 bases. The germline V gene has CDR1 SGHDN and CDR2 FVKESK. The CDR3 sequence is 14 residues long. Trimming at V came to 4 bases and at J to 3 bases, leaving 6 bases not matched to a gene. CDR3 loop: CASSREGGIYEQYF. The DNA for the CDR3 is TGTGCCAGCAGCCGGGAGGGAGGAATCTACGAGCAGTACTTC.